The entry below describes one T cell receptor (beta chain). Original analysis: Cell counts per sample came from amplifying reference gene primers. Sequencing was performed with immunoSEQ multiplex PCR; in TCRdb, only in-frame clones are kept and a portion is missing. For V, J and clone size, that table is used; D and trimming come from the DNA. The sample carries 85,000 to 120,000 clones, around 84% recorded once. This record belongs to a study of blood T cell repertoires in COVID-19. Study at large: The United States, Italy and Spain were the sources of the acute and convalescent COVID-19 samples. From T cells, B-cell-depleted T cells, or PBMCs came the material, which was cDNA or gDNA.

Deletions cut 3 bases from V and 5 bases from J, with 10 bases between. CDR1 and CDR2 from the germline V gene are KGHSH and LQKENI. This CDR3 has 13 residues. This receptor was obtained from a man between 50 and 59 years old with active or convalescent COVID-19. This chain uses TRBV18 with TRBJ1-1, with D possibly being TRBD1 (5 bases). The sequencing input was peripheral blood. CDR3 residues: CASSPARETEAFF. DNA of the CDR3: TGTGCCAGCTCACCCGCCAGGGAAACTGAAGCTTTCTTT.